This T cell receptor (beta chain) is drawn from a study of cytomegalovirus exposure and HLA in healthy donors. Study details: Ancestry clustering placed roughly 86% of approximately 370 genotyped donors in the Caucasian-associated cluster. The study, taken as a whole, reports: Donor immune exposure was known only as CMV serostatus. A later analysis linked a missense variant in DCLRE1C to the trimming of TCR beta V and J genes.

PCR involved 60 Vbeta and 13 Jbeta primers. Sequencing used immunoSEQ multiplex PCR; TCRdb keeps in-frame clones, though not all of them. The sample consists of fewer than 150,000 clones, over 80% of them appearing once. On this clone: Its specificity is not known.

Germline V gene lookup returns CDR1 SNHLY and CDR2 FYNNEI. This CDR3 spans 14 amino acids. Trimming removed 6 bases from V and 1 base from J, with 11 bases in between. The origin of this receptor is a man in his forties or fifties in good health and CMV-seronegative. This chain joins TRBV2 and TRBJ2-3; D is uncertain. Sequencing was done on a sample of PBMCs. Here the CDR3 reads CASSEIQGTDTQYF. Written as DNA, the CDR3 is TGTGCCAGCAGCGAGATCCAGGGCACAGATACGCAGTATTTT.